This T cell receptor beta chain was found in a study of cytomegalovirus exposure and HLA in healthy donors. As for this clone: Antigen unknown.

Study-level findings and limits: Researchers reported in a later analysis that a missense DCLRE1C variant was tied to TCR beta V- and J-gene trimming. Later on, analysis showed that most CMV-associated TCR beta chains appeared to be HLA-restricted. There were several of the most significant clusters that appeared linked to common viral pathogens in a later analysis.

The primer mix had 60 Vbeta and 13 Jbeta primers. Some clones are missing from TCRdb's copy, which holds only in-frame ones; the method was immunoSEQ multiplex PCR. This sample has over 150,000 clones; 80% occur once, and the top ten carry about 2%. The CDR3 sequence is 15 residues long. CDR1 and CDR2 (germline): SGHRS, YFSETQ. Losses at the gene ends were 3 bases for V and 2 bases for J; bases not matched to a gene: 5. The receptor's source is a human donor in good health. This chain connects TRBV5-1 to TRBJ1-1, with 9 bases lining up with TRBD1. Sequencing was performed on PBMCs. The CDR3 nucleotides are TGCGCCAGCAGCTGGGGGGGACAGGGCAACACTGAAGCTTTCTTT. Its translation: CASSWGGQGNTEAFF.